This TCR beta chain is drawn from a study of control samples from healthy donors and cancer patients. The data were produced by immunoSEQ multiplex PCR, yet TCRdb's version contains in-frame clones alone and is incomplete. The data hold over 150,000 clones, with more than 85% observed a single time. With 0 bases removed from V and 8 bases from J, the gap between germline ends came to 22 bases. The germline V gene encodes CDR1 LNHDA and CDR2 SQIVND (reference sequence). The CDR3 totals 18 residues. The sequence was obtained from a woman between 35 and 50 years old in good health. The rearrangement uses TRBV19 and TRBJ1-4, with a possible D match to TRBD1 (6 bases). Specimen: blood. CDR3 nucleotide sequence: TGTGCCAGTAGTATAGATTGGGAGGTCGGGGACAACGGAGAAAAACTGTTTTTT. Amino acids: CASSIDWEVGDNGEKLFF.